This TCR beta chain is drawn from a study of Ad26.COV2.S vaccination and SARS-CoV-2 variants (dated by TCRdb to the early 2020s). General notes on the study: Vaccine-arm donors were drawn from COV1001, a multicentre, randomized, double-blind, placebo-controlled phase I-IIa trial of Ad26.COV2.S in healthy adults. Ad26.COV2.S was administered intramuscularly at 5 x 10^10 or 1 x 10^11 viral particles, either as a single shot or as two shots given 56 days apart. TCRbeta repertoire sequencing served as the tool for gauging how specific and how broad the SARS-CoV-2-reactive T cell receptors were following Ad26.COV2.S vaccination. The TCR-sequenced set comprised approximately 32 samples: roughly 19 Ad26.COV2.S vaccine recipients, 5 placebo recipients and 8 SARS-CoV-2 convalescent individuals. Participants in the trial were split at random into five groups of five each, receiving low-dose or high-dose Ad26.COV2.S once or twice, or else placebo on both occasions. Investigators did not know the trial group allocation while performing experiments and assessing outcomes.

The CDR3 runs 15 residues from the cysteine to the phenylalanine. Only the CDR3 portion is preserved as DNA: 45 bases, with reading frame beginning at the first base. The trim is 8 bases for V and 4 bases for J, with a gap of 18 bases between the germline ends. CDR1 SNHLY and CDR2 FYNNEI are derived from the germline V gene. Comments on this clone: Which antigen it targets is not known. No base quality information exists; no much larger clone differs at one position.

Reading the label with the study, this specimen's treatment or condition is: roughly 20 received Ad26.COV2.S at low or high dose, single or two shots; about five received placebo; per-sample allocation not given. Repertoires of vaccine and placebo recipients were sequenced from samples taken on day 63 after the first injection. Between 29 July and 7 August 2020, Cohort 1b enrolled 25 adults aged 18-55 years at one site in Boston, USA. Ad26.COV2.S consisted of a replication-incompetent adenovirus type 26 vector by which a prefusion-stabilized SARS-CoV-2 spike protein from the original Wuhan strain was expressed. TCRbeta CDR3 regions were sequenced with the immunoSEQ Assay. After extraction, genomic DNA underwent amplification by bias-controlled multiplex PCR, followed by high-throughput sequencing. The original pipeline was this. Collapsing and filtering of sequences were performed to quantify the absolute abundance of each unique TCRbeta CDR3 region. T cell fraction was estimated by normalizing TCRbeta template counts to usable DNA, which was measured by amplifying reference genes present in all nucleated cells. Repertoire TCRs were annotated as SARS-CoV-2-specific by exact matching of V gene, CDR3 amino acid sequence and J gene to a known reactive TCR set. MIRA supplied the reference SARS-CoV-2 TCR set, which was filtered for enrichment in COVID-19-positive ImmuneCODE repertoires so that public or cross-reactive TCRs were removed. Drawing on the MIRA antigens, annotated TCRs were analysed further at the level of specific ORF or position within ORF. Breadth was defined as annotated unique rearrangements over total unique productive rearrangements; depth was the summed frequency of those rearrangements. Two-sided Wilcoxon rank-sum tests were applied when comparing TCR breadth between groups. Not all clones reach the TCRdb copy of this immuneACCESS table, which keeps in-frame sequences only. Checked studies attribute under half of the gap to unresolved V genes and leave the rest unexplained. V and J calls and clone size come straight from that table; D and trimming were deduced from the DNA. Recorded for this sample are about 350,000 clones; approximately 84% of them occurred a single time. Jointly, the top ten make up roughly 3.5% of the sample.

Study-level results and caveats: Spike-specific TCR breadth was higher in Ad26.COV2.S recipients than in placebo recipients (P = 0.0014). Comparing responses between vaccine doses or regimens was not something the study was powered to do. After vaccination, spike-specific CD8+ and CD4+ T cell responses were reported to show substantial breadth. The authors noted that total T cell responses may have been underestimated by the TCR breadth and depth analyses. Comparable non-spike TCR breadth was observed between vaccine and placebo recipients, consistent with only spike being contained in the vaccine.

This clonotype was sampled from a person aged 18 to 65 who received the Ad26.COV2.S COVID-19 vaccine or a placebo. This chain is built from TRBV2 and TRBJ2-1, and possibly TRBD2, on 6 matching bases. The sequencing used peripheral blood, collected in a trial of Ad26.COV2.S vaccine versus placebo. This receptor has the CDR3 CASSNSMGGYNEQFF. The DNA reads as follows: TGTGCCAGCTCCAACAGCATGGGGGGTTACAATGAGCAGTTCTTC.